Below are 26 T cell receptor beta chains sequenced from a single sample in a study of blood T cell repertoires in COVID-19 (dated by TCRdb to 2020 to 2021). Library creation used the immunoSEQ multiplex PCR assay. TCRdb stores this immuneACCESS table with in-frame sequences only. Part of the clones is absent; in the studies checked, under half of the shortfall reflects unresolved V genes, and no reason is known for the rest. A total of 200,000 to 300,000 clones appear in this sample, more than 75% of them only once. The ten most abundant clones make up 1.5% of the sample. Sequenced: peripheral blood. These receptors all stem from a woman in her forties who had recovered from COVID-19.

This clone appeared once. For the CDR3, the DNA is TGCGCCAGCAGCCATCGGACAGGGAATCAGCCCCAGCATTTT. It specifies CASSHRTGNQPQHF. The chain combines TRBV4-3 with TRBJ1-5; 8 bases agree with TRBD1. Germline V lookup: CDR1 LGHNA, CDR2 YSLEER. The CDR3 runs to 14 residues. The V and J ends lost 3 bases and 4 bases, in that order; junction bases with no gene match: 2.

J is TRBJ1-2 and V is TRBV10-2; 9 nucleotides match TRBD1. The CDR3 extends over 14 amino acids. Germline loops: CDR1 WSHSY, CDR2 SAAADI. V lost 4 bases and J lost 8; bases outside the gene matches: 8. In DNA form, the CDR3 reads TGCGCCAGCAGTGGCAACAGGGGGCGGGAAGGCTACACCTTC. It yields the protein CASSGNRGREGYTF.

There are a few counts of this clone. At one of its ends the junction is not consistent with the germline gene, which may arise from a read error. The chain uses TRBV7-3 and TRBJ1-2; D not certain. Germline V lookup: CDR1 SGHTA, CDR2 FQGTGA. The CDR3 sequence is 13 residues long. The DNA for the CDR3 is TGTGCCAGCAGTTTAAGGGCAGAATATGGCTACACCTTC. Its protein product is CASSLRAEYGYTF.

This sequence joins TRBV6-5 and TRBJ2-6; no definite D call. CDR1 MNHEY and CDR2 SVGAGI come from the germline V gene. This CDR3 has 14 amino acids. Trimming took 5 bases from V and 4 from J, leaving 9 bases between them. The DNA for the CDR3 is TGTGCCAGCAGTACCCTAGTGGGGGCCAACGTCCTGACTTTC. This encodes CASSTLVGANVLTF.

V and J are TRBV6-2 or TRBV6-3 and TRBJ1-1; TRBD1 matches 9 bases. The V gene's germline CDR1 is MNHEY and CDR2 SVGEGT. V trimming: 6 bases; J trimming: 6 bases; junction bases outside the gene matches: 11. The CDR3 spans 15 residues. As DNA, the CDR3 is TGTGCCAGCAGCCACCGGGACAGGGTTTTGGCTGAAGCTTTCTTT. This codes for CASSHRDRVLAEAFF.

The genes are TRBV6-2 or TRBV6-3 and TRBJ2-3, with D possibly matching TRBD2 (5 bases). Deletions cut 0 bases from V and 3 bases from J, with 13 bases between. Germline lookup yields CDR1 MNHEY and CDR2 SVGEGT. The CDR3 has 16 residues. The CDR3 DNA sequence: TGTGCCAGCAGTTACTCGACCCTGCGGGCAACAGATACGCAGTATTTT. Translation: CASSYSTLRATDTQYF.

The chain is built from TRBV9 and TRBJ1-6; D remains unclear. Germline-derived CDR1 and CDR2 are SGDLS and YYNGEE. Between the trimmed V and J ends, which lost 7 bases and 7 bases, there was a span of 15 bases. The CDR3 sequence is 14 residues long. In DNA form, the CDR3 reads TGTGCCAGCCAGGAAGTCGGAGGAAATTCACCCCTCCACTTT. The encoded protein is CASQEVGGNSPLHF.

The chain is built from TRBV4-3 and TRBJ2-5; 12 nucleotides agree with TRBD2. The germline gives CDR1 LGHNA, CDR2 YSLEER. The CDR3 length is 15 residues. V dropped 2 bases and J dropped 4; count of bases not matched to a gene: 2. In nucleotides, the CDR3 is TGCGCCAGCAGCCAATTACTAGCGGGGGGAGAGACCCAGTACTTC. It codes for CASSQLLAGGETQYF.

V gene TRBV6-5 combines with J gene TRBJ2-2, with unresolved D. V was trimmed by 7 bases and J by 4 bases, leaving 10 bases between them. Germline V CDR1 and CDR2: MNHEY, SVGAGI. The CDR3 spans 13 residues. CDR3 nucleotides: TGTGCCAGCATAGGTACGGGCACCGGGGAGCTGTTTTTT. Encoded protein: CASIGTGTGELFF.

The gene calls are TRBV19 and TRBJ1-3; D is possibly TRBD1 (5 bases). The ends were cut back, 4 bases at V and 0 bases at J, with 13 bases in the middle. The length of the CDR3 is 16 residues. Per the germline V gene, CDR1 is LNHDA and CDR2 is SQIVND (reference sequence). CDR3 sequence reads: CASSNQTVYSGNTIYF. The CDR3 coding sequence is TGTGCCAGTAGTAACCAGACAGTTTACTCTGGAAACACCATATATTTT. Combining the CDR3 with reference TRBV19 and TRBJ1-3 gives the whole variable domain DGGITQSPKYLFRKEGQNVTLSCEQNLNHDAMYWYRQDPGQGLRLIYYSQIVNDFQKGDIAEGYSVSREKKESFPLTVTSAQKNPTAFYLCASSNQTVYSGNTIYFGEGSWLTVV.

V is TRBV18 and J is TRBJ1-1; D perhaps matches TRBD1 (5 bases). Per germline, CDR1 KGHSH and CDR2 LQKENI. With 1 base removed from V and 2 bases from J, the gap between germline ends came to 14 bases. The length of the CDR3 is 16 residues. CDR3 coding DNA: TGTGCCAGCTCACCACAACAGTGGGGGGAAAACACTGAAGCTTTCTTT. Translation gives CASSPQQWGENTEAFF.

The chain combines TRBV2 with TRBJ1-4; the D gene is possibly TRBD1 (6 bases). The CDR3 spans 13 residues. V lost 7 bases and J lost 4, with 10 bases in between. Germline assignment: CDR1 SNHLY and CDR2 FYNNEI. CDR3: CASNLQGNEKLFF. CDR3 coding DNA: TGTGCCAGCAACTTACAGGGTAATGAAAAACTGTTTTTT.

J is TRBJ1-5 and V is TRBV4-3; D is unclear. V was clipped by 0 bases and J by 5 bases, with 5 bases between them. Germline lookup yields CDR1 LGHNA and CDR2 YSLEER. CDR3 length: 13 amino acids. The DNA of the CDR3 is TGCGCCAGCAGCCAAGATAGTCATCAGCCCCAGCATTTT. Its translation is CASSQDSHQPQHF.

The chain employs TRBV5-1 and TRBJ2-7, with D tentatively TRBD1 (5 bases). In germline, CDR1 is SGHRS, CDR2 YFSETQ. The CDR3 spans 13 residues. Trimming stripped 4 bases from V and 4 bases from J, with 12 bases between. The CDR3 coding sequence is TGCGCCAGCAGCCTATCTTCAGGGTACGAGCAGTACTTC. This codes for CASSLSSGYEQYF.

V is TRBV18 and J is TRBJ2-7, with D possibly matching TRBD2 (6 bases). Germline V lookup: CDR1 KGHSH, CDR2 LQKENI. V lost 0 bases, J lost 0 bases, and 18 bases lay in between. The CDR3 totals 18 residues. The CDR3 loop is CASSPPVSGEGFSYEQYF. As DNA, the CDR3 is TGTGCCAGCTCACCACCGGTTTCGGGGGAAGGTTTCTCCTACGAGCAGTACTTC.

The chain employs TRBV6-6 and TRBJ2-2, with 8 positions matching TRBD1. This CDR3 spans 21 amino acids. Looked up from germline, CDR1 is MNHNY and CDR2 is SVGAGI (reference sequence). The trim removed 6 bases at V and 6 bases at J, leaving 27 bases unmatched. CDR3 in amino acids: CASSVNSGTGGLTGKAGELFF. DNA of the CDR3: TGTGCCAGCAGCGTTAACTCCGGGACAGGAGGGTTGACCGGGAAGGCCGGGGAGCTGTTTTTT.

This clone was detected only once. The gene calls are TRBV3-1 (or the pseudogene TRBV3-2) and TRBJ2-4; no reliable D call. The CDR3 is 14 residues long. The V and J ends lost 4 bases and 1 base respectively, with 8 bases between them. CDR1 LGHDT and CDR2 YNNKEL come from the germline V gene (reference sequence). CDR3 in amino acids: CASSPSKAKNIQYF. The CDR3 nucleotides are TGTGCCAGCAGCCCGAGCAAGGCCAAAAACATTCAGTACTTC.

The genes are TRBV18 and TRBJ2-5; no definite D call. Germline V lookup: CDR1 KGHSH, CDR2 LQKENI. The V gene lost 2 bases and the J gene lost 2 bases, with 3 bases spanning the gap. The CDR3 has 12 amino acids. CDR3 region: CASSPSQETQYF. CDR3 bases: TGTGCCAGCTCACCATCGCAAGAGACCCAGTACTTC.

The chain links TRBV7-8 to TRBJ2-2; D is perhaps TRBD1 (5 bases). Trimming pared 5 bases from V and 4 bases from J, leaving 17 bases between. The CDR3 length is 16 residues. Germline lookup yields CDR1 SGHVS and CDR2 FQNEAQ. CDR3 residues: CASSTRRQGVTGELFF. The CDR3 coding sequence is TGTGCCAGCAGCACTCGGCGGCAGGGCGTCACCGGGGAGCTGTTTTTT. Combining the CDR3 with reference TRBV7-8 and TRBJ2-2 gives the whole variable domain GAGVSQSPRYKVAKRGQDVALRCDPISGHVSLFWYQQALGQGPEFLTYFQNEAQLDKSGLPSDRFFAERPEGSVSTLKIQRTQQEDSAVYLCASSTRRQGVTGELFFGEGSRLTVL.

The chain couples TRBV5-6 to TRBJ1-2, with no clear D. V lost 4 bases to trimming and J lost 1 base, with 8 bases between them. Germline V lookup: CDR1 SGHDT, CDR2 YYEEEE. The CDR3 spans 13 residues. The CDR3 DNA sequence: TGTGCCAGCAGCAACAGTTTTAACTATGGCTACACCTTC. This sequence encodes CASSNSFNYGYTF.

This rearrangement joins TRBV19 to TRBJ1-1; 7 nucleotides align to TRBD1. Germline CDR1 and CDR2: LNHDA and SQIVND (reference sequence). V lost 5 bases to trimming and J lost 0 bases; unmatched junction nucleotides: 6. The CDR3 totals 15 residues. CDR3 DNA sequence: TGTGCCAGTAGTCCCCACAGGGGAGTGAACACTGAAGCTTTCTTT. Encoded protein: CASSPHRGVNTEAFF. The entire variable domain, with the rest obtained from reference TRBV19 and TRBJ1-1, is as follows: DGGITQSPKYLFRKEGQNVTLSCEQNLNHDAMYWYRQDPGQGLRLIYYSQIVNDFQKGDIAEGYSVSREKKESFPLTVTSAQKNPTAFYLCASSPHRGVNTEAFFGQGTRLTVV.

The chain combines TRBV5-1 with TRBJ1-2; D gene ambiguous. Per the germline V gene, CDR1 is SGHRS and CDR2 is YFSETQ. This CDR3 has 16 amino acids. Deletions cut 0 bases from V and 0 bases from J, with 12 bases between. The CDR3 DNA sequence: TGCGCCAGCAGCTTGGTAGTCGGAGATGCTAACTATGGCTACACCTTC. This encodes CASSLVVGDANYGYTF.

The V gene is TRBV18, the J gene TRBJ2-1, with D maybe TRBD1 (6 bases). V shed 4 bases and J shed 6 bases, with 13 bases lying between them. CDR3 length: 14 residues. Germline CDR1 is KGHSH and CDR2 is LQKENI. The chain's CDR3 is CASSRLQGVNEQFF. The CDR3 coding sequence is TGTGCCAGCTCACGATTACAGGGAGTCAATGAGCAGTTCTTC.

The rearrangement joins TRBV18 to TRBJ2-7; maybe TRBD1 (6 bases). The CDR3 sequence is 14 residues long. Trimming took off 3 bases at V and 3 bases at J, with 12 bases between the two ends. Looked up from germline, CDR1 is KGHSH and CDR2 is LQKENI. The DNA for the CDR3 is TGTGCCAGCTCACCCCCCGGACAGTTCTACGAGCAGTACTTC. Amino acid sequence: CASSPPGQFYEQYF.

CDR3 DNA sequence: TGTGCCAGCGGGCGACAGGGGGCTGCCTACGAGCAGTACTTC. Its translation: CASGRQGAAYEQYF. The chain joins TRBV27 to TRBJ2-7, with 10 bases matching TRBD1. Germline CDR1 is MNHEY and CDR2 is SMNVEV (reference sequence). After removal of 8 bases from V and 2 bases from J, the junction contained 6 bases not matched to a gene. CDR3 length: 14 amino acids.

This chain uses TRBV5-6 with TRBJ1-2; unclear D gene. The V end was cut by 4 bases, the J end by 1 base, with 11 bases between. The CDR3 is made up of 14 amino acids. Germline V CDR1 and CDR2: SGHDT, YYEEEE. The CDR3 nucleotides are TGTGCCAGCAGCCGTCTGACTTTTAACTATGGCTACACCTTC. Protein product: CASSRLTFNYGYTF.